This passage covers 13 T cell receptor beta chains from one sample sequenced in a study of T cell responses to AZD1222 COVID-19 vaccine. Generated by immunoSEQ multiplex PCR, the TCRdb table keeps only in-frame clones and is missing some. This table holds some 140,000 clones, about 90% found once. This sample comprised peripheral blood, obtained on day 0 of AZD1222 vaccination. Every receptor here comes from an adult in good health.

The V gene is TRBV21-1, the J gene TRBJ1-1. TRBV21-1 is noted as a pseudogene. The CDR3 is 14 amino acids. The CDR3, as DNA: TGTGCCAGCAGCAAATATAGGACCTACACTGAAGCTTTCTTT. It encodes CASSKYRTYTEAFF.

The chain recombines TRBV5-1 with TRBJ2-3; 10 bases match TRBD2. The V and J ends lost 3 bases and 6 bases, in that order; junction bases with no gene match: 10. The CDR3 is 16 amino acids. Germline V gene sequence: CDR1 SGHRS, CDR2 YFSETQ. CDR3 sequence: CASSSGLALNLDTQYF. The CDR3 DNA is TGCGCCAGCAGCTCGGGACTAGCGCTCAATCTTGATACGCAGTATTTT. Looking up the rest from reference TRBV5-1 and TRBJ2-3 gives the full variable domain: KAGVTQTPRYLIKTRGQQVTLSCSPISGHRSVSWYQQTPGQGLQFLFEYFSETQRNKGNFPGRFSGRQFSNSRSEMNVSTLELGDSALYLCASSSGLALNLDTQYFGPGTRLTVL.

For the CDR3, the DNA is TGTGCCAGCAGCGCCTCACACCCCGGACAGCGACCCTATGGCTACACCTTC. Translated, it gives CASSASHPGQRPYGYTF. The chain is built from TRBV9 and TRBJ1-2; D may be TRBD1 (6 bases). Germline lookup yields CDR1 SGDLS and CDR2 YYNGEE. The CDR3 is made up of 17 amino acids. V was cut by 3 bases and J by 4 bases, with 22 bases left in between.

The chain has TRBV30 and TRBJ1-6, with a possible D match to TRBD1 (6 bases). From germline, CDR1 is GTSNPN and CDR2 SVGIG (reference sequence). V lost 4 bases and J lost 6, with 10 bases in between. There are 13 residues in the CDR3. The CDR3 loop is CAWTGTFNSPLHF. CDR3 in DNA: TGTGCCTGGACCGGGACATTTAATTCACCCCTCCACTTT.

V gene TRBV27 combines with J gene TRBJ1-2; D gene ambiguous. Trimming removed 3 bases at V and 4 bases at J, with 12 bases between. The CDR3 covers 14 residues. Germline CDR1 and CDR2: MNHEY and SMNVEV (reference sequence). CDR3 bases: TGTGCCAGCAGTTTGCAGCCGGTCTTCTATGGCTACACCTTC. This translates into CASSLQPVFYGYTF.

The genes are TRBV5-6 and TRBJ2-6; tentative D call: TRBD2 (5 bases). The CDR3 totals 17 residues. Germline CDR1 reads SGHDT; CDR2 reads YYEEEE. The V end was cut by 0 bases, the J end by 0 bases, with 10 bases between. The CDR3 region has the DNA TGTGCCAGCAGCTTGGTGGGCACTAGCTCTGGGGCCAACGTCCTGACTTTC. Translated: CASSLVGTSSGANVLTF.

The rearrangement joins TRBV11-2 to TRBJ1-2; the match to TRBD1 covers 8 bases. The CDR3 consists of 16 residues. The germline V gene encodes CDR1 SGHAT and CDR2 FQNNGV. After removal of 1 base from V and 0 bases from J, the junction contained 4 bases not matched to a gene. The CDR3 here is CASSLAGQGANYGYTF. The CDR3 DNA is TGTGCCAGCAGCTTAGCAGGACAGGGAGCTAACTATGGCTACACCTTC.

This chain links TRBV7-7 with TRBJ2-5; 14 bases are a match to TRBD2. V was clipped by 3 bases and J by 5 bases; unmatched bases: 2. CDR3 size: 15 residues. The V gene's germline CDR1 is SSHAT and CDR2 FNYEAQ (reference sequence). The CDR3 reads CASSLTSGRVETQYF. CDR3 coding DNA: TGTGCCAGCAGCTTGACTAGCGGGAGGGTTGAGACCCAGTACTTC.

DNA for the CDR3: TGCGCCAGCAGTCTGGACAGGGTCGGCTATGGCTACACCTTC. This translates into CASSLDRVGYGYTF. This sequence joins TRBV5-1 and TRBJ1-2, with TRBD1 matching over 8 bases. V dropped 5 bases and J dropped 4; count of bases not matched to a gene: 7. The CDR3 sequence is 14 residues long. Looked up from germline, CDR1 is SGHRS and CDR2 is YFSETQ.

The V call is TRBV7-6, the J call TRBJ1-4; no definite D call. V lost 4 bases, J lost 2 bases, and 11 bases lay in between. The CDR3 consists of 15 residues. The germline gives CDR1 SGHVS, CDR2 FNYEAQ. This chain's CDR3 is CASSSLGGTNEKLFF. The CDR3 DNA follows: TGTGCCAGCAGCTCCCTGGGAGGGACTAATGAAAAACTGTTTTTT.

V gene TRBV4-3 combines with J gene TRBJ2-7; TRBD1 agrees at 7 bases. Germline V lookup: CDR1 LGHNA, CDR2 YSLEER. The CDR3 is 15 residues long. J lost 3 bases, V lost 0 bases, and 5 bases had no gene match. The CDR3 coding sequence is TGCGCCAGCAGCCAAGAAGGGGGCGAGATCTACGAGCAGTACTTC. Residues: CASSQEGGEIYEQYF.

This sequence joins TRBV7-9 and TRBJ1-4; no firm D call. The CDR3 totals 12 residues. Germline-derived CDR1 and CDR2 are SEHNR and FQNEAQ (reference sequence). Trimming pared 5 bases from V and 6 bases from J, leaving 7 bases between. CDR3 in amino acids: CASSMIYEKLFF. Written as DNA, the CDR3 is TGTGCCAGCAGCATGATATATGAAAAACTGTTTTTT. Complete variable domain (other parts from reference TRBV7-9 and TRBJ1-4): DTGVSQNPRHKITKRGQNVTFRCDPISEHNRLYWYRQTLGQGPEFLTYFQNEAQLEKSRLLSDRFSAERPKGSFSTLEIQRTEQGDSAMYLCASSMIYEKLFFGSGTQLSVL.

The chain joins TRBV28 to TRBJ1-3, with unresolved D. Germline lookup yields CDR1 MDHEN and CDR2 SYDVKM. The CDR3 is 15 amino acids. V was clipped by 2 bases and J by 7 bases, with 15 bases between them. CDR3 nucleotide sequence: TGTGCCAGCAGTTTACGTTTTCGCACCGTCAACACCATATATTTT. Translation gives CASSLRFRTVNTIYF.